The clone carrying this T cell receptor (beta chain) was found a few times. The CDR3 runs 15 residues. After removal of 2 bases from V and 0 bases from J, the junction contained 3 bases not matched to a gene. Germline V CDR1 and CDR2: MDHEN, SYDVKM. The TCR library protocol attached unique molecular identifiers to the individual cDNA molecules. TCRdb fed the 5' RACE reads into MiXCR, producing one record per CDR3 protein. The sample holds 50,000 to 60,000 distinct CDR3 sequences, over 7% seen once. The data originate from a study of early T cells in non-severe SARS-CoV-2 infection. Turning to the study itself: The sequenced material was bulk RNA from unsorted whole blood, and its chains were unpaired.

V and J are TRBV28 and TRBJ1-1; the match to TRBD1 covers 7 bases. The specimen sequenced was whole blood. This receptor was taken from an adult who was a healthcare worker with PCR-confirmed SARS-CoV-2 infection or an uninfected control (not recorded which). DNA of the CDR3: TGTGCCAGCAGTTTACGGGACAGTGTGAACACTGAAGCTTTCTTT. It encodes CASSLRDSVNTEAFF.